The 18 T cell receptor beta chains listed next were all sequenced from one sample in a study of T cells in Graves' hyperthyroidism and ophthalmopathy. Amplified TCR beta CDR3 regions derived from RNA transcripts. Primed by the HTBI set, a first-round RT-PCR was run on the TCR CDR3. TCRdb reprocessed the multiplex PCR reads via MiXCR and lists one record per CDR3 protein. Of under 350,000 distinct CDR3 sequences listed, about an eighth are singletons. The specimen sequenced was blood. All receptors derive from a woman in her forties with Graves' ophthalmopathy.

About this clonotype itself: A much larger clone differs from this one at a single base, so this may be a read error. The V call is TRBV5-1, the J call TRBJ2-3; D may be TRBD2 (6 bases). V lost 0 bases to trimming and J lost 0 bases, with 11 bases between them. Germline V gives CDR1 SGHRS, CDR2 YFSETQ. This CDR3 region has 16 residues. In DNA form, the CDR3 reads TGCGCCAGCAGCTTGGTGGCCGGGACTAGCACAGATACGCAGTATTTT. This codes for CASSLVAGTSTDTQYF.

This clonotype was found a few times. This sequence may be a read error, since a much larger clone differs from it by one base. The CDR3 region has the DNA TGTGCCAGCAGTCCTACGAAGCGGTTTGACACTGAAGCTTTCTTT. Its translation is CASSPTKRFDTEAFF. The rearrangement links TRBV2 to TRBJ1-1; D gene uncertain. Germline values: CDR1 SNHLY, CDR2 FYNNEI. V gave up 5 bases and J gave up 3 bases, with 16 bases separating them. The CDR3 loop spans 15 amino acids.

This chain joins TRBV10-3 and TRBJ1-2; 9 positions agree with TRBD1. The germline CDR1 and CDR2 sequences are ENHRY and SYGVKD. The CDR3 is 13 residues long. Trimming cost V 7 bases and J 8 bases; bases outside gene matches: 8. The DNA of the CDR3 is TGTGCCATCACTACTGACAGGGGGGAAGGCTACACCTTC. This encodes CAITTDRGEGYTF.

Ten or more counts support this clonotype. V and J are TRBV6-1 and TRBJ1-4; D might be TRBD1 (6 bases). Germline lookup yields CDR1 MNHNS and CDR2 SASEGT. This CDR3 is built from 14 residues. V was shortened by 6 bases and J by 5 bases, with 13 bases between the two germline ends. The CDR3, as DNA: TGTGCCAGCAGCAACAGGGACCCGAATGAAAAACTGTTTTTT. Protein sequence: CASSNRDPNEKLFF.

This clonotype was recorded only once. V is TRBV6-1 and J is TRBJ2-3; TRBD2 agrees at 8 bases. Germline values: CDR1 MNHNS, CDR2 SASEGT. The CDR3 is 17 residues long. V shed 4 bases, J shed 2 bases, and the junction held 11 bases outside the gene matches. The CDR3 protein is CASSATFSGGTTDTQYF. The CDR3 DNA follows: TGTGCCAGCAGTGCCACGTTCAGCGGGGGAACCACAGATACGCAGTATTTT.

V and J are TRBV12-3 or TRBV12-4 and TRBJ1-1; D not resolved. The CDR3 runs to 12 residues. Trimming left V 6 bases short and J 3 bases short, with 8 bases between. The CDR3 DNA reads TGTGCCAGCAGCCCTCGTCACACTGAAGCTTTCTTT. This encodes CASSPRHTEAFF.

This clonotype was detected ten times or more. V and J are TRBV2 and TRBJ1-2; D unclear. The length of the CDR3 is 12 residues. In germline, CDR1 is SNHLY, CDR2 FYNNEI. The V gene lost 5 bases and the J gene lost 4 bases, with 8 bases spanning the gap. The CDR3 DNA reads as TGTGCCAGCAGTCCACAAACCTATGGCTACACCTTC. This codes for CASSPQTYGYTF.

This clonotype has more than one count but fewer than ten. The chain carries TRBV30 and TRBJ2-2; a possible D gene is TRBD1 (6 bases). V lost 2 bases and J lost 6, with 7 bases in between. This CDR3 is 12 amino acids long. Germline CDR1 reads GTSNPN; CDR2 reads SVGIG (reference sequence). As DNA, the CDR3 is TGTGCCTGGAGTACAGGGCCCGGGGAGCTGTTTTTT. Its translation: CAWSTGPGELFF.

This clonotype was recorded many times. The chain uses TRBV6-1 and TRBJ2-3, with 7 positions matching TRBD2. CDR3 size: 16 residues. Germline lookup yields CDR1 MNHNS and CDR2 SASEGT. With V trimmed by 6 bases and J by 6 bases, 15 bases remained unmatched. CDR3 region: CASSPVGGGGLDTQYF. The CDR3 region has the DNA TGTGCCAGCAGCCCGGTTGGTGGCGGGGGATTGGATACGCAGTATTTT.

This clonotype was counted at least ten times. V and J are TRBV5-1 and TRBJ2-3, with 8 bases identical to TRBD1. The CDR3 runs 14 residues. With 2 bases clipped from V and 5 bases from J, the junction kept 4 bases outside the gene matches. Germline CDR1 and CDR2: SGHRS and YFSETQ. The CDR3 region is CASSFAGGQDTQYF. DNA for the CDR3: TGCGCCAGCAGCTTTGCAGGGGGCCAAGATACGCAGTATTTT. The full variable domain, rest sourced from reference TRBV5-1 and TRBJ2-3, is KAGVTQTPRYLIKTRGQQVTLSCSPISGHRSVSWYQQTPGQGLQFLFEYFSETQRNKGNFPGRFSGRQFSNSRSEMNVSTLELGDSALYLCASSFAGGQDTQYFGPGTRLTVL.

This clonotype was observed at least ten times. This rearrangement joins TRBV13 to TRBJ2-7; weak D call: TRBD2 (5 bases). This CDR3 is 15 amino acids long. V shed 3 bases and J shed 2 bases, with 14 bases lying between them. Germline CDR1 and CDR2: PRHDT and FYEKMQ (reference sequence). The CDR3 nucleotides read TGTGCCAGCAGCTTCCTCGGGGTAGCTACCTACGAGCAGTACTTC. Protein sequence: CASSFLGVATYEQYF.

V and J are TRBV2 and TRBJ1-5, with D uncertain. Germline CDR1 SNHLY, CDR2 FYNNEI. This CDR3 comprises 14 residues. V gave up 8 bases and J gave up 2 bases, with 13 bases separating them. The chain's CDR3 is CASQREGRNQPQHF. As DNA, the CDR3 is TGTGCCAGCCAGAGGGAAGGGCGCAATCAGCCCCAGCATTTT.

The J gene is TRBJ1-5, the V gene TRBV4-1; tentative D call: TRBD1 (5 bases). With 1 base removed from V and 3 bases from J, the gap between germline ends came to 13 bases. The CDR3 loop spans 16 amino acids. From germline, CDR1 is MGHRA and CDR2 YSYEKL. CDR3 DNA sequence: TGCGCCAGCAGCCAAGGGGGGGAAGGAAACAATCAGCCCCAGCATTTT. As protein: CASSQGGEGNNQPQHF.

This clonotype was found a few times. The chain is built from TRBV11-3 and TRBJ2-7, with D possibly being TRBD2 (6 bases). Germline V gene data show CDR1 as SGHNT and CDR2 as YENEEA. CDR3 size: 13 residues. V was trimmed by 5 bases and J by 2 bases, leaving 10 bases between them. The CDR3 DNA follows: TGTGCCAGCAGCCTTCCGGGGGCCTACGAGCAGTACTTC. This sequence encodes CASSLPGAYEQYF.

Notes on this clonotype: Germline is not matched at one junction end, which may reflect a read error. The chain carries TRBV5-6 and TRBJ2-2, with 7 bases lining up with TRBD1. Per the germline V gene, CDR1 is SGHDT and CDR2 is YYEEEE. The CDR3 extends over 13 amino acids. The CDR3 DNA sequence: TGTGCCACCGGGACAGCGAACACCAGGGAGCTGTTTTTT. Translating gives CATGTANTRELFF. Combining the CDR3 with reference TRBV5-6 and TRBJ2-2 gives the whole variable domain DAGVTQSPTHLIKTRGQQVTLRCSPKSGHDTVSWYQQALGQGPQFIFQYYEEEERQRGNFPDRFSGHQFPNYSSELNVNALLLGDSALYLCATGTANTRELFFGEGSRLTVL.

This clonotype was seen ten or more times. The chain has TRBV19 and TRBJ2-7; TRBD2 might be the D (6 bases). The CDR3 extends over 14 amino acids. Germline-derived CDR1 and CDR2 are LNHDA and SQIVND (reference sequence). Trimming removed 4 bases at V and 4 bases at J, with 14 bases between. The CDR3 here is CASSSTRDLYEQYF. The CDR3 bases are TGTGCCAGTAGTAGTACCAGGGACTTGTACGAGCAGTACTTC.

This clonotype was recorded at least ten times. This chain links TRBV7-2 with TRBJ2-3, with TRBD1 as a possible D gene (6 bases). With 0 bases removed from V and 1 base from J, the gap between germline ends came to 8 bases. This CDR3 is built from 15 residues. Germline CDR1 is SGHTA and CDR2 is FQGNSA. The CDR3 DNA reads as TGTGCCAGCAGCTTAGCGGGGGCCGGCACAGATACGCAGTATTTT. Its translation is CASSLAGAGTDTQYF.

The table lists this clonotype with many counts. This chain uses TRBV24-1 with TRBJ2-1; 11 nucleotides agree with TRBD2. V dropped 4 bases and J dropped 10; count of bases not matched to a gene: 2. Looked up from germline, CDR1 is KGHDR and CDR2 is SFDVKD. This CDR3 has 13 residues. CDR3 region: CATSDRLAGEQFF. CDR3 DNA: TGTGCCACCAGTGACAGACTAGCGGGGGAGCAGTTCTTC.